This T cell receptor beta chain was identified during a study of blood T cells in healthy people across ages. Each donor's blood draw was around 10 milliliters of peripheral blood. Isolation of PBMCs gave at least 7 million cells per sample. A J-beta primer mix and a sample-barcoded 5' primer were used in a second PCR of about 7 to 12 cycles. TCRdb reprocessed the 5' RACE reads via MiXCR and lists one record per CDR3 protein. The sample lists roughly 800,000 distinct CDR3 sequences; 25% were seen once. CDR1 is SGHDN, CDR2 FVKESK, per germline. Trimming stripped 1 base from V and 6 bases from J, with 18 bases between. The CDR3 contains 17 residues. This sample also belongs to another study, concerning T cells of mothers and their children.

The V call is TRBV14, the J call TRBJ1-4; D is perhaps TRBD1 (5 bases). The sequence derives from a boy aged 5-17 years in good health. The sample was blood. CDR3 DNA: TGTGCCAGCAGCCAAGTATGGTCAGGGTCTAATCATGAAAAACTGTTTTTT. Translation: CASSQVWSGSNHEKLFF.